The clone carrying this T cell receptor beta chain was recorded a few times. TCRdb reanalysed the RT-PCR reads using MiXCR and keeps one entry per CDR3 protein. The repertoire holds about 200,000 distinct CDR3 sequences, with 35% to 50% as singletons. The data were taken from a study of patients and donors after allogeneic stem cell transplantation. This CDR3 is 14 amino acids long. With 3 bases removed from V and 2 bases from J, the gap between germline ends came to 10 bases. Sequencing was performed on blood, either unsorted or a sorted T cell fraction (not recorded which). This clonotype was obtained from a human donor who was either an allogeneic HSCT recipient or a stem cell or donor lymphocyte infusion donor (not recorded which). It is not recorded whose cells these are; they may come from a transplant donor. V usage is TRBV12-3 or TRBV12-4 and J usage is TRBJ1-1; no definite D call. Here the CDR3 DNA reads TGTGCCAGCAGTTTTCACCTAGTTAACACTGAAGCTTTCTTT. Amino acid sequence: CASSFHLVNTEAFF.